The entry below gives a single TCR beta chain sequence along with its context. Its antigen is unknown. The library was generated by the immunoSEQ multiplex PCR assay. For the multiplex PCR, a mixture combining 60 forward primers for TCR Vbeta segments and 13 reverse primers for TCR Jbeta segments was used. The CDR3 region of rearranged TCR beta genes was amplified from genomic DNA by a multiplex PCR assay. The Illumina HiSeq System was used to sequence the amplified TCR beta libraries as 87-base-pair reads. Regarding the original processing steps: In a later analysis, approximately 74 million unique TCR beta chains were counted across the approximately 620 repertoires, and around 10 million of these chains were shared by at least two donors. Raw reads were error-corrected and collapsed into unique sequences with a nearest-neighbor algorithm that merged closely related sequences to remove PCR and sequencing errors. Alignment of CDR3 sequences to IMGT reference sequences was used to assign V, D and J gene segments. For a sequence to be retained, a match of at least six nucleotides was required to both a V gene segment and a J gene segment. A rearrangement was called productive if the CDR3 had no stop codons and remained in frame with V and J, and every other rearrangement was called non-productive. Following IMGT convention, CDR3 was defined as the stretch from the second conserved V-encoded cysteine up to the conserved J-encoded phenylalanine. Sequences without an unambiguous match to a single V gene segment were excluded from the earlier analysis of almost 600 of the donors. In an earlier analysis of several hundred of the donors, a V segment was called functional when productive rearrangements were above 56.7%, and segregating when the standard deviation between donors exceeded 5%. A statistical classification framework was built for diagnosing cytomegalovirus status from the catalog of TCR beta chain sequences. In a later analysis, V and J genes were assigned by comparing TCR nucleotide sequences against IMGT/GENE-DB human TR gene sequences. A later analysis assigned CDR3 sequences and most-parsimonious VDJ recombination scenarios with the TCRdist pipeline. A later analysis defined each TCR beta chain by its CDR3 amino acid sequence plus V-gene family, and excluded reads lacking a unique V-gene family. As a way to deal with suspected cross-contamination and a sequencing artifact, a later analysis dropped approximately 570 nucleotide sequences that were highly shared and had low generation probability. In a later analysis, a clonal expansion index was calculated for each public chain from normalized within-repertoire ranks of inferred template counts. In a later analysis, generation probabilities were computed with a VDJ recombination model fitted to out-of-frame rearrangements, and the resulting probabilities were checked against IGoR. A later analysis scored TCR-TCR, TCR-HLA and TCR-CMV co-occurrence with hypergeometric tests, applying a repertoire-size bias correction to TCR pairs. To estimate false discovery rates, a later analysis permuted the HLA or CMV assignments 20 times. In a later analysis, co-occurring TCRs were grouped using DBSCAN, and TCRdist sequence similarity was added for clustering within HLA-allele-positive subsets. Repertoires with fewer than 30,000 or more than 120,000 public chains, plus five repertoires with anomalous nucleotide sharing, were excluded from co-occurrence clustering. TCRdb obtained this table from immuneACCESS and retained in-frame rearrangements with V and J assigned. These tables miss some clones; where compared with another copy, unresolved V genes account for less than half of the shortfall, and the remainder is unexplained. V and J calls and clone size follow that table, whereas D and trimming were derived from the DNA. The sample has about 200,000 clones on record. The ten most abundant clones make up over 0.95% of the sample.

Via the germline V gene (reference sequence), CDR1 is LNHDA and CDR2 SQIVND. CDR3 length: 16 amino acids, cysteine to phenylalanine. Kept here is only the CDR3 DNA, which spans 48 bases and is read in frame from base 1. V is cut by 8 bases and J by 3 bases, and the space between the germline ends is 23 bases. The cohort consisted of approximately 670 healthy bone marrow donors. Cohort members were all nominally healthy when sampled, although unrecorded immune exposures were likely present. The donor tested CMV seropositive and was one of the 289 seropositive cohort members. Each donor provided a peripheral blood sample, and peripheral blood mononuclear cells were used for TCR beta sequencing. Genomic DNA extraction from the blood cell samples was performed with the Qiagen DNeasy Blood Extraction Kit. The sample is drawn from a study of cytomegalovirus exposure and HLA in healthy donors (dated by TCRdb to about 2017). For context, the study as a whole: In an earlier analysis of 450 to 750 of the donors, under 300 Gb of sequence data and just under 120 million unique TCR beta sequences from about 180 million T cells were reported. In a later genetic analysis, genome-wide SNP genotypes for about 55% of the 666 donors were used, and that subset was treated as a discovery cohort. A later analysis re-examined previously published TCR beta repertoires from about 700 donors and added high-resolution HLA genotyping to investigate patterns of TCR occurrence. The aim of the study was to test whether cataloging public T cell receptors could identify signatures of past pathogen exposure. To predict cytomegalovirus infection status, the study combined high-throughput TCR immunosequencing, statistical association of individual TCRs with disease status, and machine learning. Rather than using new phenotypic data, the later analysis identified candidate immune exposures from TCR beta sequences and from how often those sequences occurred across donors. An earlier analysis of 587 of the donors used high-throughput TCR beta sequencing to judge whether each TCR beta V gene segment behaved as functional or pseudogenic. Donor age, sex, ethnicity and CMV serostatus were compiled together with the repertoire data. A handful of DR-DQ haplotypes were handled as single units for association and clustering because linkage in the cohort was strong. Among 398 genotyped donors of the cohort, an average of roughly 230,000 unique TCR beta nucleotide sequences was sequenced per donor, of which 15% to 20% were non-productive. The study used immunosequencing to profile the T cell repertoires of 670 or so subjects and linked those repertoires to cytomegalovirus serostatus. Along with the approximately 700-subject first cohort, a separate validation cohort of around 120 different subjects was used. The number of donors typed differed by locus, with 629-630 for A, B, C, DRB1 and DQB1, 522 for DQA1, about 610 for DPA1, and under 490 for DPB1. All discovery cohort repertoires had been generated using a single sequencing platform. The genetic ancestry cluster associated with self-reported Caucasian donors included about 84% of the roughly 390 genotyped donors. HLA typing covered class I and class II loci at four-digit resolution. An early release that covered roughly 600 HLA-typed donors contained about 300 gigabases of sequencing data and tens of millions of unique TCR sequences. The paper's findings and limits, for the study overall: Approximately 16 rarely observed V segments, including chromosome 9 orphons, were excluded from the earlier analysis of 550 to 700 of the donors because counts were too low. According to a later analysis, most CMV-associated TCR beta chains appeared to be HLA-restricted, and the HLA associations seemed to be driven largely by CMV exposure. A group of highly shared sequence variants was considered likely to be a technical artifact of the sequencing pipeline. For the cohort, immune exposure information was limited to CMV serostatus. Correlated functional status among segregating V segments might reflect linkage disequilibrium, but an unknown experimental factor could not be ruled out. In the study, some 160 TCR beta chains were listed as associated with cytomegalovirus. Sequencing depth was assumed to be roughly uniform across donors in the presence/absence analyses, though that assumption may not hold. Strong co-occurrence of HLA alleles, especially DR and DQ, made assigning TCR associations to individual alleles difficult. A later analysis found that HLA-associated TCR beta chains were more clonally expanded and had lower generation probabilities than equally common non-associated chains. Cytomegalovirus status was reported to be diagnosed by the classifier with high specificity and sensitivity in both the original and validation cohorts. A later analysis reported that several top co-occurrence clusters appeared linked to parvovirus B19, influenza, CMV and Epstein-Barr virus. Because HLA typing was missing for some donors at each locus, association tests included only the typed subset. A later genetic analysis reported fewer N-insertions in productive TCRs among donors in an Asian-associated ancestry cluster than the roughly 620-donor mean. Three of the identified cytomegalovirus-associated TCR beta chains were confirmed in vitro to be specific for cytomegalovirus antigens. A further reported finding was that TCR beta sequences accurately predicted the HLA-A and HLA-B alleles for most subjects in the first cohort. Specific HLA alleles were associated with some 15,000 TCR beta sequences at a false discovery rate of 0.05 in a later analysis. In a later analysis, TCR association rates were found to vary across HLA loci, with the most associated TCRs seen for DRB1 alleles and the fewest for HLA-C alleles. While some public TCRs were present in many individuals, most TCR sequences turned up only very rarely across donors. The 87-base-pair reads could not distinguish some IMGT-functional V segments, including TRBV6-2 and TRBV6-3, so those segments were excluded. In a later genetic analysis, a missense DCLRE1C variant was associated with V-gene and J-gene trimming of TCR beta chains, and the association was replicated in an independent cohort. It was suggested by the authors that the approach could potentially be generalized to other disease states and immunological phenotypes. This cohort had only TCR beta chains sequenced, and the lack of alpha or paired-chain data limited which features could be detected. Broadly in line with IMGT annotations, most TCR beta V segments showed up in productive rearrangements about 87% or about 30% of the time in an earlier analysis of 450 to 600 of the donors.

The sequence links TRBV19 to TRBJ2-7, with TRBD1 tentatively as D gene (5 bases match). The sequencing input was PBMCs. The origin of this receptor is a girl aged 2-10 years in good health and CMV-seropositive. The DNA sequence follows: TGTGCCAGTCGGTCTCAAGTCCAGGGTGGGTTCTACGAGCAGTACTTC. It codes for CASRSQVQGGFYEQYF.